These 5 T cell receptor beta chains were all obtained from the same sample, sequenced in a study of blood T cell repertoires in COVID-19. Profiling relied on immunoSEQ multiplex PCR, and the TCRdb table lists in-frame clones only, not all of them. The sample contains around 190,000 clones, roughly 83% of which appear only once. Material: peripheral blood. These receptors came from a woman aged 40 to 50 with COVID-19, enrolled during active disease.

This chain links TRBV6-5 with TRBJ2-7, with D perhaps TRBD1 (6 bases). The CDR3 extends over 14 amino acids. Trimming pared 4 bases from V and 0 bases from J, leaving 10 bases between. Germline V CDR1 and CDR2: MNHEY, SVGAGI. The CDR3: CASSFQGPSYEQYF. The CDR3 bases are TGTGCCAGCAGTTTTCAGGGGCCCTCCTACGAGCAGTACTTC.

This chain joins TRBV7-2 and TRBJ1-5; a weak D match, TRBD1 (5 bases). V gave up 3 bases and J gave up 0 bases, with 15 bases separating them. The germline gives CDR1 SGHTA, CDR2 FQGNSA. The CDR3 has 17 amino acids. In DNA form, the CDR3 reads TGTGCCAGCAGCTTCCGGGGGGTTCCATATAGCAATCAGCCCCAGCATTTT. This encodes CASSFRGVPYSNQPQHF.

The V and J genes are TRBV10-3 and TRBJ2-1, with 12 bases that match TRBD2. The V and J ends lost 6 bases and 12 bases, in that order; junction bases with no gene match: 6. The V gene's germline CDR1 is ENHRY and CDR2 SYGVKD. The CDR3 spans 13 residues. The DNA for the CDR3 is TGTGCCATCAGAGGACTAGCGGGAATGTCGCAGTTCTTC. It is translated as CAIRGLAGMSQFF.

This clone has a handful of counts. The rearrangement links TRBV7-2 to TRBJ2-7; 9 nucleotides agree with TRBD2. CDR3 length: 15 amino acids. V lost 1 base, J lost 2 bases, and 3 bases stayed unmatched. The germline CDR1 and CDR2 sequences are SGHTA and FQGNSA. The CDR3 reads CASSLGLAGPYEQYF. In nucleotides, the CDR3 is TGTGCCAGCAGCTTAGGGCTAGCGGGGCCCTACGAGCAGTACTTC.

This chain uses TRBV7-9 with TRBJ2-3; 8 nucleotides line up with TRBD2. CDR1 and CDR2 from the germline V gene are SEHNR and FQNEAQ (reference sequence). Germline trimming cut 5 bases from V and 1 base from J; bases unmatched to any gene: 5. The CDR3 consists of 15 residues. CDR3 coding DNA: TGTGCCAGCAGCCCGGCGGGGGGACGCACAGATACGCAGTATTTT. This gives the protein CASSPAGGRTDTQYF.